This T cell receptor (beta chain) was sequenced in a study of shared clonotypes between healthy human individuals. Turning to the study itself: Plates per donor: three CD4 naive, three CD4 memory, two CD8 naive, one CD8 memory.

For sorted subsets, roughly 200 ng DNA per replicate equaled about 30,000 T cell genomes. Assay: immunoSEQ multiplex PCR; the TCRdb copy retains only in-frame clones and omits some. The data contain over a million clones, 98% of them singletons. Germline lookup yields CDR1 SGDLS and CDR2 YYNGEE. This CDR3 contains 16 residues. J gave up 4 bases and V 3 bases, and 9 bases lay outside the gene matches. The source material was naive CD4+ T cells sorted from blood. As to subset: CD45RA+ positively selected. The chain recombines TRBV9 with TRBJ2-2; 7 bases fit TRBD1. This receptor was obtained from a man aged 30 to 45 in good health. The CDR3 loop is CASSARQGRVTGELFF. The CDR3 DNA sequence: TGTGCCAGCAGCGCCAGACAGGGAAGGGTCACCGGGGAGCTGTTTTTT.